A single sample is the source of the 8 T cell receptor beta chains below, sequenced in a study of cytomegalovirus exposure and HLA in healthy donors. The PCR used 60 Vbeta and 13 Jbeta primers. The assay was immunoSEQ multiplex PCR, and TCRdb's table has in-frame clones only and misses some. Altogether 100,000 to 150,000 clones are present, 65% to 75% being singletons, with the ten largest covering 4% to 4.5%. Sequencing was performed on PBMCs. Every receptor here comes from a woman aged 45 to 65 in good health and CMV-seropositive.

The chain employs TRBV7-9 and TRBJ2-7; perhaps TRBD2 as D (6 bases). Looked up from germline, CDR1 is SEHNR and CDR2 is FQNEAQ (reference sequence). This CDR3 region has 14 residues. Trimming removed 6 bases from V and 3 bases from J, with 15 bases in between. The CDR3 spells CASSSPGLFYEQYF. In DNA form, the CDR3 reads TGTGCCAGCAGTTCACCCGGACTATTCTACGAGCAGTACTTC.

This chain links TRBV6-1 with TRBJ2-7; possible D gene TRBD1, 6 bases. The ends were cut back, 7 bases at V and 3 bases at J, with 19 bases in the middle. The CDR3 extends over 15 amino acids. CDR1 MNHNS and CDR2 SASEGT come from the germline V gene. The CDR3 protein is CASTYLGTPFYEQYF. The CDR3 DNA reads TGTGCCAGCACCTACCTGGGGACACCCTTCTACGAGCAGTACTTC.

This chain uses TRBV30 with TRBJ2-7; a weak D match, TRBD1 (6 bases). This CDR3 is built from 12 residues. CDR1 GTSNPN and CDR2 SVGIG come from the germline V gene (reference sequence). V was pared by 3 bases and J by 6 bases, with 12 bases between. The CDR3 DNA reads TGTGCCTGGAGCTTAACAGGGTCCGAGCAGTACTTC. Translation gives CAWSLTGSEQYF.

The chain couples TRBV6-6 to TRBJ1-2, with 8 bases identical to TRBD1. Germline assignment: CDR1 MNHNY and CDR2 SVGAGI (reference sequence). Trimming removed 4 bases from V and 4 bases from J; junction bases left unmatched: 8. The CDR3 spans 15 residues. The CDR3 loop is CASSSKDRVGYGYTF. CDR3 nucleotides: TGTGCCAGCAGTTCCAAGGACAGGGTCGGCTATGGCTACACCTTC.

This clone was observed a handful of times. The V and J genes are TRBV18 and TRBJ1-2; the match to TRBD1 covers 7 bases. V was pared by 6 bases and J by 7 bases, with 8 bases of the junction left unmatched. The V gene's germline CDR1 is KGHSH and CDR2 LQKENI. The CDR3 totals 13 residues. The CDR3 here is CASSNSEGAGYTF. CDR3 coding DNA: TGTGCCAGCTCCAATTCCGAGGGGGCTGGCTACACCTTC.

The chain has TRBV30 and TRBJ2-5; D might be TRBD2 (6 bases). Germline V lookup: CDR1 GTSNPN, CDR2 SVGIG (reference sequence). The CDR3 is 14 amino acids. V lost 3 bases to trimming and J lost 2 bases, with 13 bases between them. CDR3 in DNA: TGTGCCTGGAGGGTCGCGGGGAGGCAAGAGACCCAGTACTTC. Its protein product is CAWRVAGRQETQYF. Filled out from reference TRBV30 and TRBJ2-5, the complete variable domain reads SQTIHQWPATLVQPVGSPLSLECTVEGTSNPNLYWYRQAAGRGLQLLFYSVGIGQISSEVPQNLSASRPQDRQFILSSKKLLLSDSGFYLCAWRVAGRQETQYFGPGTRLLVL.

The chain couples TRBV7-9 to TRBJ2-3; 7 positions match TRBD1. CDR3 length: 14 residues. J lost 3 bases, V lost 4 bases, and 4 bases had no gene match. Germline V gene data show CDR1 as SEHNR and CDR2 as FQNEAQ (reference sequence). The CDR3 DNA reads as TGTGCCAGCAGCTGGACAGGATATACAGATACGCAGTATTTT. Its translation: CASSWTGYTDTQYF.

This clone was detected a few times. The rearrangement links TRBV6-5 to TRBJ1-1; 11 bases fit TRBD1. Germline lookup yields CDR1 MNHEY and CDR2 SVGAGI. V lost 2 bases to trimming and J lost 4 bases; unmatched junction nucleotides: 3. This CDR3 region has 15 residues. CDR3: CASSYGGQGGTEAFF. CDR3 DNA sequence: TGTGCCAGCAGTTACGGGGGACAGGGGGGCACTGAAGCTTTCTTT.